This T cell receptor beta chain was obtained from a study of cytotoxic CD8 clonotypes in ibrutinib-treated CLL. Regarding the study as a whole: Clonality increased with ibrutinib response but returned toward baseline at progression.

There are 15 residues in the CDR3. Per germline, CDR1 SGDLS and CDR2 YYNGEE. V trimming: 4 bases; J trimming: 8 bases; junction bases outside the gene matches: 9. On this clone itself: Antigen: not known.

Sequenced by immunoSEQ multiplex PCR; TCRdb stores in-frame clones only, minus some. The sample holds about 140,000 clones, approximately 80% seen once. The chain carries TRBV9 and TRBJ1-6, with 7 bases aligning to TRBD1. The clonotype was recovered from a human donor with chronic lymphocytic leukemia. The source was PBMCs, collected after 12 months of ibrutinib treatment. For the CDR3, the DNA is TGTGCCAGCAGCTCTCAGACAGGGCAATATTCACCCCTCCACTTT. This gives the protein CASSSQTGQYSPLHF.